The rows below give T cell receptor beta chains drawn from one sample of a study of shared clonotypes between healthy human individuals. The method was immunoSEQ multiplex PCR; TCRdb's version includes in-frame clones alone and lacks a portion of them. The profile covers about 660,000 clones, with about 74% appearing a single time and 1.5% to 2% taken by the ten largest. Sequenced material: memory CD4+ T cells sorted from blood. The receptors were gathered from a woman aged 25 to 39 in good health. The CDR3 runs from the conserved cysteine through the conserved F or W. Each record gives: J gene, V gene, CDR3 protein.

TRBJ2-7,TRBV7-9,CASSLGGGSSYEQYF
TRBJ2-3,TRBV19,CASTRGGGTDTQYF
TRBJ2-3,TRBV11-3,CASSLGGLMDTQYF
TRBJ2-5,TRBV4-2,CASSPTGTGGAETQYF
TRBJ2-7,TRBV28,CASSLVPHSGVTYEQYF
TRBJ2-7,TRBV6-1,CASSEVGLAKNYEQYF
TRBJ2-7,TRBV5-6,CASSLFRQGAVEQYF
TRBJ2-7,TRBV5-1,CASRPGTETYGQYF
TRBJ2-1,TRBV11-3,CASSSPGREAYNEQFF
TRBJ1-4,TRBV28,CASSAAGASNEKLFF
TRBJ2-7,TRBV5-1,CASSPSLAGEGEQYF
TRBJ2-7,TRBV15,CAKPGLAGNEQYF
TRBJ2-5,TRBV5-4,CASSRSVDRQETQYF
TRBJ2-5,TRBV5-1,CASSPDGEVQETQYF
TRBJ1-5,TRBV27,CASSLFRGGSNQPQHF
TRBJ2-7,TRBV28,CASRTSYEQYF
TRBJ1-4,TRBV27,CASTYNRATNEKLFF
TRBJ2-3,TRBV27,CASSPLWGSGIGTDTQYF
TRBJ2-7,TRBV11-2,CASSLDRGLSYEQYF
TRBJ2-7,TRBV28,CASSLIRQGYSYEQYF
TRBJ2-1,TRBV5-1,CASSHGTSGNEQFF
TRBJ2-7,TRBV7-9,CASSLVSGSSYEQYF
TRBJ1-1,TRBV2,CASNLDSEAFF